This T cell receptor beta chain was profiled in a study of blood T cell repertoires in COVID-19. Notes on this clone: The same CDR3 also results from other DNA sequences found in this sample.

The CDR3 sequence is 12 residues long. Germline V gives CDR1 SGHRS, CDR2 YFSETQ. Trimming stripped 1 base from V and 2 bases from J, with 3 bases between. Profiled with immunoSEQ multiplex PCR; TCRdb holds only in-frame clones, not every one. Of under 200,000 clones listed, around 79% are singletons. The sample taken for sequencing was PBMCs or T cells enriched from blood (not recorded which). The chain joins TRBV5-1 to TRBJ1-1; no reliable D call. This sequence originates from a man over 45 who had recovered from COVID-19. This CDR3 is CASSLSNTEAFF. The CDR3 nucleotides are TGCGCCAGCAGCTTGTCTAACACTGAAGCTTTCTTT.